A selection of T cell receptor beta chains follows, all from one sample in a study of blood T cell repertoires in COVID-19. Generated by immunoSEQ multiplex PCR, the TCRdb table keeps only in-frame clones and is missing some. Here the sample spans 150,000 to 200,000 clones, 70% to 85% being singletons. Sequenced material: peripheral blood. These receptor sequences come from a man older than 75 with COVID-19, enrolled during active disease. Both conserved end residues are part of each CDR3. Fields, in order: CDR3 DNA, CDR3 protein, V gene, clone size, J gene, D gene, CDR3 length. D genes are given only for firm matches. Clone size is not always given. Where it is, it says once, few, many or a class for expanded clones.

DNA: TGTGCCAGTAGTATAACGCTAGCGGGAGTCCCTGAGCAGTTCTTC; CDR3: CASSITLAGVPEQFF; V: TRBV19; size: .; J: TRBJ2-1; D: TRBD2; length: 15
DNA: TGTGCCAGCAGTTTAGAACGGACGGGGGGCTACACCTTC; CDR3: CASSLERTGGYTF; V: TRBV6-6; size: .; J: TRBJ1-2; D: .; length: 13
DNA: TGCAGCGTTGTGGCTACCTCCCGAGGGTACGAGCAGTACTTC; CDR3: CSVVATSRGYEQYF; V: TRBV29-1; size: .; J: TRBJ2-7; D: .; length: 14
DNA: TGCGCCAGCAGCGCGGACAGGGGGTTGGGTGAGCAGTACTTC; CDR3: CASSADRGLGEQYF; V: TRBV5-1; size: .; J: TRBJ2-7; D: TRBD1; length: 14
DNA: TGTGCCAGCAGTCCTACCAGGCAACAGTTTCAGGGCACTGAAGCTTTCTTT; CDR3: CASSPTRQQFQGTEAFF; V: TRBV7-2; size: few; J: TRBJ1-1; D: .; length: 17
DNA: TGTGCCACTATCCAGGGAGGGAACACTGAAGCTTTCTTT; CDR3: CATIQGGNTEAFF; V: TRBV28; size: .; J: TRBJ1-1; D: .; length: 13
DNA: TGTGCCAGCAGCCAAGTGGACAGGCCGGGTGAGCAGTTCTTC; CDR3: CASSQVDRPGEQFF; V: TRBV4-2; size: .; J: TRBJ2-1; D: TRBD1; length: 14
DNA: TGTGCCAGCAGCTGGGGGGGCTTGACTAGCACAGATACGCAGTATTTT; CDR3: CASSWGGLTSTDTQYF; V: TRBV7-2; size: .; J: TRBJ2-3; D: .; length: 16
DNA: TGTGCCAGCAGTTCGACAGGGGGCGCGGAAGAAAAACTGTTTTTT; CDR3: CASSSTGGAEEKLFF; V: TRBV7-2; size: .; J: TRBJ1-4; D: TRBD1; length: 15
DNA: TGTGCTAGTGGTCGGGACTCTGGGGCCAACGTCCTGACTTTC; CDR3: CASGRDSGANVLTF; V: TRBV12-5; size: .; J: TRBJ2-6; D: .; length: 14
DNA: TGTGCCAGCAGCCGAAGCAGGGCGGGGAGAAACACCATATATTTT; CDR3: CASSRSRAGRNTIYF; V: TRBV5-4; size: .; J: TRBJ1-3; D: .; length: 15
DNA: TGTGCCAGCTCACCGAGGGGGAGCAATCAGCCCCAGCATTTT; CDR3: CASSPRGSNQPQHF; V: TRBV18; size: once; J: TRBJ1-5; D: .; length: 14
DNA: TGTGCCAGCAGTTTAACAGGATTGGACACTGAAGCTTTCTTT; CDR3: CASSLTGLDTEAFF; V: TRBV6-5; size: .; J: TRBJ1-1; D: .; length: 14
DNA: TGTGCCAGCAGCCAAGTCGGGGGGGGAGATACGCAGTATTTT; CDR3: CASSQVGGGDTQYF; V: TRBV4-2; size: .; J: TRBJ2-3; D: TRBD2; length: 14
DNA: TGCGCCAGCAGCCCCGCGGGACAGGGATACACCATATATTTT; CDR3: CASSPAGQGYTIYF; V: TRBV5-1; size: few; J: TRBJ1-3; D: TRBD1; length: 14
DNA: TGCGCCAGCAGCTTGTCAACAGGATTTTCAGATACGCAGTATTTT; CDR3: CASSLSTGFSDTQYF; V: TRBV5-1; size: once; J: TRBJ2-3; D: .; length: 15
DNA: TGTGCCAGCACCCTAAACAGGGGGCGGGACTATGGCTACACCTTC; CDR3: CASTLNRGRDYGYTF; V: TRBV2; size: .; J: TRBJ1-2; D: TRBD1; length: 15
DNA: TGTGCCAGCAGAGGCGGGGGCGACACGACGCAGTATTTT; CDR3: CASRGGGDTTQYF; V: TRBV6-5; size: few; J: TRBJ2-3; D: .; length: 13
DNA: TGTGCCAGCACCCCGTCGAGGCAGCGGAACACTGAAGCTTTCTTT; CDR3: CASTPSRQRNTEAFF; V: TRBV28; size: once; J: TRBJ1-1; D: .; length: 15
DNA: TGTGCCAGCACTGGACAGGGAATCATCTTTCCGGGCGAGCAGTACTTC; CDR3: CASTGQGIIFPGEQYF; V: TRBV28; size: once; J: TRBJ2-7; D: TRBD1; length: 16
DNA: TGTGCCAGTACCCCGACAGGCCGCAGGGGCACAGATACGCAGTATTTT; CDR3: CASTPTGRRGTDTQYF; V: TRBV19; size: .; J: TRBJ2-3; D: .; length: 16
DNA: TGTGCCAGCAGTGGTGTGCCGATGGAGGGTGGCTACACCTTC; CDR3: CASSGVPMEGGYTF; V: TRBV25-1; size: .; J: TRBJ1-2; D: .; length: 14
DNA: TGTGCCAGCAGCTCGGACAGGAACTATGGCTACACCTTC; CDR3: CASSSDRNYGYTF; V: TRBV11-3; size: .; J: TRBJ1-2; D: TRBD1; length: 13
DNA: TGTGCCAGCAGTGCGGCAGGGTGGTCGGGGGCCAACGTCCTGACTTTC; CDR3: CASSAAGWSGANVLTF; V: TRBV6-1; size: once; J: TRBJ2-6; D: .; length: 16
DNA: TGTGCCAGCAGCCTCCCCGGGAGGGGGGCGAAGACTGAAGCTTTCTTT; CDR3: CASSLPGRGAKTEAFF; V: TRBV3-1/TRBV3-2; size: .; J: TRBJ1-1; D: .; length: 16
DNA: TGTGCCAGCAGTTACTCGGCGGTTCAGGGTGGCTACACCTTC; CDR3: CASSYSAVQGGYTF; V: TRBV6-5; size: .; J: TRBJ1-2; D: .; length: 14
DNA: TGTGCCAGCAGCCCGGGACTAGCGACCTACAATGAGCAGTTCTTC; CDR3: CASSPGLATYNEQFF; V: TRBV5-6; size: .; J: TRBJ2-1; D: TRBD2; length: 15
DNA: TGTGCCAGCAGTGAAAGGGGGAACACTGAAGCTTTCTTT; CDR3: CASSERGNTEAFF; V: TRBV2; size: .; J: TRBJ1-1; D: .; length: 13
DNA: TGTGCCAGTAGTATAGATCGGGGGAACTATGGCTACACCTTC; CDR3: CASSIDRGNYGYTF; V: TRBV19; size: .; J: TRBJ1-2; D: .; length: 14
DNA: TGTGCCAGTAGTTCCAGGGGGATTTACTATGGCTACACCTTC; CDR3: CASSSRGIYYGYTF; V: TRBV19; size: .; J: TRBJ1-2; D: TRBD1; length: 14
DNA: TGTGCCAGCAGCCCCGGGAACACTGAAGCTTTCTTT; CDR3: CASSPGNTEAFF; V: TRBV12-3/TRBV12-4; size: once; J: TRBJ1-1; D: .; length: 12
DNA: TGTGCCAGCAGCGCGACCCCTGGTCTGACAGGGGGCTACGAGCAGTACTTC; CDR3: CASSATPGLTGGYEQYF; V: TRBV9; size: .; J: TRBJ2-7; D: TRBD1; length: 17
DNA: TGTGCCAGCATCTACAGGGCCAACACTGAAGCTTTCTTT; CDR3: CASIYRANTEAFF; V: TRBV28; size: once; J: TRBJ1-1; D: .; length: 13
DNA: TGTGCCAGCAGCCAACAGGAGGTGACCATATATTTT; CDR3: CASSQQEVTIYF; V: TRBV16; size: .; J: TRBJ1-3; D: .; length: 12
DNA: TGTGCCACCAGCAGAGATCGAGGGAGGATCACTGAAGCTTTCTTT; CDR3: CATSRDRGRITEAFF; V: TRBV15; size: .; J: TRBJ1-1; D: .; length: 15
DNA: TGTGCCAGCAGCCCTCAGGGACTGAGTACTGAAGCTTTCTTT; CDR3: CASSPQGLSTEAFF; V: TRBV11-3; size: .; J: TRBJ1-1; D: .; length: 14
DNA: TGTGCCAGTAGTATAAGGGCACAGGGACTAGCGGGGGGTGGCACCGGGGAGCTGTTTTTT; CDR3: CASSIRAQGLAGGGTGELFF; V: TRBV19; size: few; J: TRBJ2-2; D: TRBD2; length: 20
DNA: TGTGCCAGCAGGGTGAGGGTGCAGGCAGATACGCAGTATTTT; CDR3: CASRVRVQADTQYF; V: TRBV2; size: .; J: TRBJ2-3; D: .; length: 14
DNA: TGTGCCAGCAGCCGTAGCGCGGGCGCTGAAGCTTTCTTT; CDR3: CASSRSAGAEAFF; V: TRBV7-8; size: .; J: TRBJ1-1; D: .; length: 13
DNA: TGCGCCAGCAGCTTGCAGGACGAGCAGTACTTC; CDR3: CASSLQDEQYF; V: TRBV5-1; size: .; J: TRBJ2-7; D: .; length: 11
DNA: TGTGCCAGCAGCAGTAGGGGACAGGGAGAAAAAAATTCACCCCTCCACTTT; CDR3: CASSSRGQGEKNSPLHF; V: TRBV9; size: few; J: TRBJ1-6; D: TRBD1; length: 17
DNA: TGTGCCAGCACTTCGACAGGGTCTGGGGCCAACGTCCTGACTTTC; CDR3: CASTSTGSGANVLTF; V: TRBV25-1; size: once; J: TRBJ2-6; D: TRBD1; length: 15
DNA: TGTGCCAGCTCACCGACAGGGGTGGATACGCAGTATTTT; CDR3: CASSPTGVDTQYF; V: TRBV18; size: .; J: TRBJ2-3; D: TRBD1; length: 13
DNA: TGTGCCAGCAGCGTAGATAGGTCAGGGGGCCCGAACACTGAAGCTTTCTTT; CDR3: CASSVDRSGGPNTEAFF; V: TRBV9; size: .; J: TRBJ1-1; D: TRBD1; length: 17